What follows are 10 T cell receptor beta chains derived from one specimen sequenced in a study of CXCR3-negative and CXCR3-positive naive CD8 T cells. General study points: CXCR3-expressing naive cells carried TRB CDR3s more hydrophobic than those of CXCR3-negative naive cells.

The antigens for these receptors are not known. 5' RACE that incorporated UMI labels was used to prepare the TRB cDNA libraries. TCRdb re-called the 5' RACE reads and catalogs CDR3 proteins one per entry, DNA excluded. Here the sample table reports fewer than 8,000 distinct CDR3 sequences. The sample comprised naive CXCR3+ CD8+ T cells from blood. The subset was: CD45RO-CCR7+CD27+CD95- naive CD8+ T cells expressing CXCR3 (TNR3+). The receptor source for this set is a human donor in good health. Some clones in this sample may be carry-over from other donors' samples.

The chain is built from TRBV12-3 or TRBV12-4 and TRBJ2-3. The CDR3 has 13 residues. CDR3 region: CASSLDSTDTQYF.

This clonotype is medium-sized by frequency. This chain connects TRBV19 to TRBJ2-7; the D call from TCRdb, TRBD2, cannot be confirmed without DNA. CDR3 length: 14 residues. Germline V gene lookup returns CDR1 LNHDA and CDR2 SQIVND (reference sequence). The CDR3 is CASSQTGATAEQYF.

The chain links TRBV5-1 to TRBJ1-1; lacking DNA, the TRBD1 call made by TCRdb goes unchecked. From germline, CDR1 is SGHRS and CDR2 YFSETQ. The CDR3 consists of 19 residues. The CDR3 here is CASSLFWEGANPADTEAFF.

This clonotype counts as medium-sized by frequency. The chain carries TRBV6-2 or TRBV6-3 and TRBJ1-1; TCRdb's D call of TRBD1 is untestable without DNA. This CDR3 comprises 15 residues. Germline V gene lookup returns CDR1 MNHEY and CDR2 SVGEGT. CDR3 in amino acids: CASSYMAGGPTEAFF.

The rearrangement uses TRBV29-1 and TRBJ2-7; TCRdb proposes TRBD1, but this gene call is untestable without DNA. The CDR3 runs 15 residues. CDR1 and CDR2 (germline): SQVTM, ANQGSEA. The chain's CDR3 is CSVEDRSGQTYEQYF.

The genes are TRBV9 and TRBJ2-7. The CDR3 is 14 residues long. Per the germline V gene, CDR1 is SGDLS and CDR2 is YYNGEE. The CDR3: CASSGGCSSYEQYF.

CDR3 loop: CASSAGDTGRLEKLFF. The chain has TRBV7-9 and TRBJ1-4; TCRdb reports TRBD1, a call that lacks DNA to check it against. CDR3 length: 16 residues. Per the germline V gene, CDR1 is SEHNR and CDR2 is FQNEAQ (reference sequence).

CDR3: CASSFSGTVLGYTF. The rearrangement links TRBV6-2 or TRBV6-3 to TRBJ1-2; TCRdb designates TRBD1, a call that cannot be tested without DNA. Germline V CDR1 and CDR2: MNHEY, SVGEGT. The CDR3 is made up of 14 amino acids.

Measured by frequency, this clonotype is medium-sized. The chain joins TRBV29-1 to TRBJ2-3; TCRdb outputs TRBD1, but without DNA this stays unchecked. This CDR3 contains 13 residues. CDR1 is SQVTM, CDR2 ANQGSEA, per germline. This chain's CDR3 is CSVSTVSTDTQYF.

This chain connects TRBV19 to TRBJ1-1; without DNA, the TCRdb call of TRBD1 cannot be checked. CDR3 size: 15 residues. Germline lookup yields CDR1 LNHDA and CDR2 SQIVND (reference sequence). CDR3 amino acids: CASSIWAGGNTEAFF.